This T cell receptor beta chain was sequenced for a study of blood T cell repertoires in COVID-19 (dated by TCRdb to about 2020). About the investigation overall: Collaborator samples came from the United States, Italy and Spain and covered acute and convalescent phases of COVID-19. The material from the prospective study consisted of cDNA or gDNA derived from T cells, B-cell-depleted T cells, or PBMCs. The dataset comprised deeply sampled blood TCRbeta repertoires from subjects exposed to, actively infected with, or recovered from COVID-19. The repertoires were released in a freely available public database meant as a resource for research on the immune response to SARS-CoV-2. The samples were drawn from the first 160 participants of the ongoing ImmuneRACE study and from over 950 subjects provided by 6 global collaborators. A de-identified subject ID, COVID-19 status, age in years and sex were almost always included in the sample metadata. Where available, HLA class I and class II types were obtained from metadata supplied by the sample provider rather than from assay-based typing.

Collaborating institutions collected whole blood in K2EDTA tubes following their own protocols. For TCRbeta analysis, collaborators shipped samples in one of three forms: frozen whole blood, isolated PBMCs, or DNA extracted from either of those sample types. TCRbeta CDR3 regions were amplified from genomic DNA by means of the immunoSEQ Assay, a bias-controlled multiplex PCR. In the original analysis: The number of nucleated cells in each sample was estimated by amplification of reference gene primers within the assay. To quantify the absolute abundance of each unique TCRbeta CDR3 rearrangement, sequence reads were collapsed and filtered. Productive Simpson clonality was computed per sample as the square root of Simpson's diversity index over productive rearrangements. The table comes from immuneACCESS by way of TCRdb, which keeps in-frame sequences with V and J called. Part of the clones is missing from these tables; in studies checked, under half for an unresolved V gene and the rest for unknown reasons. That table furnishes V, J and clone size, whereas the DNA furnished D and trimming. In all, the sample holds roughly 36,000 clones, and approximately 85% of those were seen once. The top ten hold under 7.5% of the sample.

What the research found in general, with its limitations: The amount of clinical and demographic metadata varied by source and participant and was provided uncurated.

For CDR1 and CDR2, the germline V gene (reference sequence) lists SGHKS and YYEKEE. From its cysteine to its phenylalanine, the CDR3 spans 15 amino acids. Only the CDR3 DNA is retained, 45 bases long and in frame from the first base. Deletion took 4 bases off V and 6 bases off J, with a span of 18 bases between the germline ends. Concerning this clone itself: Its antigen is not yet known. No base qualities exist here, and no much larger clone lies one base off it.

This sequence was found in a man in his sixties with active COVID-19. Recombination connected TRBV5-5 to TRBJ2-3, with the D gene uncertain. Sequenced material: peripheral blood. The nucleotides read TGTGCCAGCAGCCCCACCCAGGCCAGCATGGATACGCAGTATTTT. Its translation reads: CASSPTQASMDTQYF.